What follows are 21 T cell receptor beta chains derived from one specimen sequenced in a study of blood T cells in healthy people across ages. A second PCR of 7 to 11 cycles used a sample-barcoded 5' primer and a J-beta primer mix. Each CDR3 protein is one row after TCRdb ran MiXCR on the 5' RACE reads. Here the sample spans 1,800,000 or so distinct CDR3 sequences, roughly two fifths being singletons. Sample: blood. All receptors come from a human donor in good health.

This clonotype was found a few times. The rearrangement uses TRBV20-1 and TRBJ1-5, with 8 nucleotides matching TRBD1. Germline CDR1 is DFQATT and CDR2 is SNEGSKA (reference sequence). The CDR3 runs to 14 residues. V gave up 0 bases and J gave up 6 bases; unmatched junction bases: 4. The CDR3 protein is CSARDPTGAQPQHF. CDR3 bases: TGCAGTGCTAGAGATCCGACAGGGGCTCAGCCCCAGCATTTT.

The chain employs TRBV5-5 and TRBJ2-7; D remains unclear. V was clipped by 4 bases and J by 3 bases, with 17 bases between them. CDR3 length: 15 residues. The germline gives CDR1 SGHKS, CDR2 YYEKEE (reference sequence). CDR3 loop: CASSAGPEQRYEQYF. For the CDR3, the DNA is TGTGCCAGCAGCGCCGGACCGGAACAGCGCTACGAGCAGTACTTC.

The V and J genes are TRBV12-3 or TRBV12-4 and TRBJ1-4; TRBD1 aligns across 7 bases. Trimming at V came to 5 bases and at J to 7 bases, leaving 7 bases not matched to a gene. The CDR3 extends over 14 amino acids. In nucleotides, the CDR3 is TGTGCCAGCAGTCATACTCAGGGGGTTGAAAAACTGTTTTTT. Residues: CASSHTQGVEKLFF.

The chain uses TRBV7-2 and TRBJ2-5; 8 bases fit TRBD1. The last part of the DNA fits TRBJ2-7 better; the J call may be wrong. Looked up from germline, CDR1 is SGHTA and CDR2 is FQGNSA. The CDR3 length is 14 residues. This CDR3 is CASSQRTGNHEQYF. The CDR3 DNA follows: TGTGCCAGCAGCCAAAGGACAGGGAACCACGAGCAGTACTTC.

There are a few counts of this clonotype. The rearrangement links TRBV7-2 to TRBJ2-3; 7 nucleotides agree with TRBD1. V lost 8 bases and J lost 4; bases outside the gene matches: 9. Germline V gene lookup returns CDR1 SGHTA and CDR2 FQGNSA. The CDR3 is made up of 14 amino acids. This chain's CDR3 is CASASGTASDTQYF. In DNA, the CDR3 is TGTGCCAGCGCCTCCGGGACAGCATCAGATACGCAGTATTTT.

This clonotype was observed a few times. The gene calls are TRBV7-9 and TRBJ2-1; 7 positions agree with TRBD2. The J call may be incorrect, as the DNA end agrees better with TRBJ2-7. Per the germline V gene, CDR1 is SEHNR and CDR2 is FQNEAQ (reference sequence). The CDR3 is 19 amino acids. The CDR3: CASSNLAATPLSSYNEQYF. The CDR3 DNA reads as TGTGCCAGCAGCAATCTAGCGGCCACCCCCCTTAGCTCCTACAATGAGCAGTACTTC.

The sample holds many counts of this clonotype. The J gene is TRBJ1-2, the V gene TRBV4-2; D possibly corresponds to TRBD1 (6 bases). Trimming took 0 bases from V and 3 from J, leaving 11 bases between them. Germline V gene data show CDR1 as LGHNA and CDR2 as YNFKEQ. This CDR3 has 15 residues. CDR3 sequence: CASSQDTGRDYGYTF. CDR3 bases: TGTGCCAGCAGCCAAGATACAGGGAGGGACTATGGCTACACCTTC.

The gene calls are TRBV12-3 or TRBV12-4 and TRBJ2-7, with D unresolved. This CDR3 is built from 14 residues. With 6 bases removed from V and 5 bases from J, the gap between germline ends came to 17 bases. This CDR3 reads CASSIWSESHEQYF. The CDR3 DNA reads as TGTGCCAGCAGCATATGGAGTGAGTCCCACGAGCAGTACTTC.

The rearrangement joins TRBV12-3 or TRBV12-4 to TRBJ2-4, with 7 bases matching TRBD1. V lost 6 bases and J lost 4; bases outside the gene matches: 12. This CDR3 is 16 amino acids long. CDR3 loop: CASSTDRRTKKNIQYF. CDR3 nucleotides: TGTGCCAGCAGCACGGACAGGCGAACTAAAAAAAACATTCAGTACTTC.

Remarks on this clonotype: This may stem from a read error, because a much larger clone lies one nucleotide away. The rearrangement joins TRBV7-2 to TRBJ2-1; 10 bases are shared with TRBD2. The DNA end is more similar to TRBJ2-7, so the J call may be wrong. The CDR3 is 15 residues long. The germline V gene encodes CDR1 SGHTA and CDR2 FQGNSA. The CDR3 DNA is TGTGCCAGCAGTTTCACTAGCGGGGCGTACAATGAGCAGTACTTC. This encodes CASSFTSGAYNEQYF.

The V call is TRBV4-1, the J call TRBJ2-1; maybe TRBD1 (9 bases). Germline CDR1 MGHRA, CDR2 YSYEKL. Trimming removed 2 bases from V and 0 bases from J, with 23 bases in between. This CDR3 is 20 amino acids long. The CDR3 region has the DNA TGCGCCAGCAGCCAACCGGGACAGGGAGAGCGGGGGTTCTCCTACAATGAGCAGTTCTTC. It is translated as CASSQPGQGERGFSYNEQFF.

This clonotype was observed a handful of times. The genes are TRBV15 and TRBJ1-5, with no clear D. The V end was cut by 0 bases, the J end by 0 bases, with 12 bases between. The CDR3 has 17 residues. Germline V gene lookup returns CDR1 LNHNV and CDR2 YYDKDF (reference sequence). The CDR3 reads CATSRDPAWVSNQPQHF. The CDR3 bases are TGTGCCACCAGCAGAGACCCTGCTTGGGTTAGCAATCAGCCCCAGCATTTT. Full variable domain (remainder filled in from reference TRBV15 and TRBJ1-5): DAMVIQNPRYQVTQFGKPVTLSCSQTLNHNVMYWYQQKSSQAPKLLFHYYDKDFNNEADTPDNFQSRRPNTSFCFLDIRSPGLGDTAMYLCATSRDPAWVSNQPQHFGDGTRLSIL.

J is TRBJ2-2 and V is TRBV4-3; TRBD2 aligns across 11 bases. The V gene end was trimmed by 4 bases and the J gene end by 5 bases; junction bases not matched to a gene: 6. Germline CDR1 LGHNA, CDR2 YSLEER. The CDR3 extends over 16 amino acids. CDR3: CASSPIAGGVTGELFF. The CDR3 nucleotides are TGCGCCAGCAGCCCAATAGCGGGGGGGGTTACCGGGGAGCTGTTTTTT.

V and J are TRBV24-1 and TRBJ2-3, with 7 nucleotides matching TRBD1. The CDR3 covers 16 residues. Germline CDR1 reads KGHDR; CDR2 reads SFDVKD. J gave up 4 bases and V 7 bases, and 13 bases lay outside the gene matches. The CDR3 nucleotides read TGTGCCACCAGCGCCCCCGGGACAGCGGTTTCAGATACGCAGTATTTT. It codes for CATSAPGTAVSDTQYF.

This clonotype was picked up a small number of times. This chain connects TRBV4-1 to TRBJ2-5, with unresolved D. The J call is uncertain, as TRBJ2-7 better fits the DNA end. Germline assignment: CDR1 MGHRA and CDR2 YSYEKL. The CDR3 consists of 15 residues. CDR3 nucleotide sequence: TGCGCCAGCAGCCAAGATCGTATAGGGCCCAACGAGCAGTACTTC. Translation: CASSQDRIGPNEQYF.

In the case of this clonotype: The CDR3 does not end in the conserved phenylalanine or tryptophan, so this is likely a read error. This chain uses TRBV29-1 with TRBJ1-2; 7 nucleotides line up with TRBD1. Germline CDR1 and CDR2: SQVTM and ANQGSEA. The CDR3 extends over 14 amino acids. Germline trimming cut 4 bases from V and 1 base from J; bases unmatched to any gene: 6. CDR3 region: CSVVKGAGNYGYTC. CDR3 bases: TGCAGCGTTGTAAAGGGGGCTGGTAACTATGGCTACACCTGC.

A word on this clonotype: An end of the junction differs from the germline gene, which may be a read error. V is TRBV7-9 and J is TRBJ2-4; TRBD2 matches at 9 bases. The J call is uncertain, as TRBJ2-7 better fits the DNA end. CDR1 is SEHNR, CDR2 FQNEAQ, per germline (reference sequence). This CDR3 is built from 15 residues. CDR3 bases: TGTGCCGGCAGCTCCTTTAGCGGGGGCGTCTACGAGCAGTACTTC. It is translated as CAGSSFSGGVYEQYF.

The rearrangement uses TRBV7-9 and TRBJ2-5; 9 nucleotides line up with TRBD1. This CDR3 contains 16 residues. J gave up 5 bases and V 5 bases, and 12 bases lay outside the gene matches. The V gene's germline CDR1 is SEHNR and CDR2 FQNEAQ (reference sequence). CDR3 bases: TGTGCCAGCAGCCCGTACCGGGACAGGGTTTTGGAGACCCAGTACTTC. Protein product: CASSPYRDRVLETQYF.

This clonotype appeared a few times. The CDR3 spells CASRLGLADYNEQFF. The CDR3 DNA reads as TGTGCCAGCAGATTGGGACTAGCGGACTACAATGAGCAGTTCTTC. The chain is built from TRBV7-2 and TRBJ2-1; 11 positions match TRBD2. V lost 6 bases, J lost 3 bases, and 4 bases stayed unmatched. This CDR3 region has 15 residues. CDR1 and CDR2 from the germline V gene are SGHTA and FQGNSA.

As regards this clonotype: At one of its ends the junction is not consistent with the germline gene, which may arise from a read error. The chain recombines TRBV28 with TRBJ2-7; 12 bases map to TRBD2. TRBJ2-5 matches the DNA end more closely, so the J call is doubtful. This CDR3 is 15 amino acids long. The germline V gene encodes CDR1 MDHEN and CDR2 SYDVKM. In DNA, the CDR3 is TGTACCAGCAGTACGACGACTAGCGGGAGTGAGACCCAGTACTTC. Translation gives CTSSTTTSGSETQYF.

In its sample, this clonotype was seen many times. The V and J genes are TRBV6-2 or TRBV6-3 and TRBJ1-2; D possibly corresponds to TRBD1 (6 bases). This CDR3 comprises 12 residues. From germline, CDR1 is MNHEY and CDR2 SVGEGT. With 5 bases removed from V and 3 bases from J, the gap between germline ends came to 7 bases. DNA for the CDR3: TGTGCCAGCAGTGCAGGGGACTATGGCTACACCTTC. Its protein product is CASSAGDYGYTF.